This TCR beta chain was documented in a study of regulatory T cells in long-lasting Graves disease. Time point noted: newly diagnosed GD, antithyroid drugs for less than 3 months. Scientists built the TCR library using RNA that was extracted from PBMCs. Patients came from an endocrinology department in Xi'an, China. This clonotype was recorded many times. The antigen remains undetermined. Arm-PCR of CDR3 regions and iRepertoire HTBI primers were used to build TCR beta libraries. From the multiplex PCR reads, TCRdb called clonotypes with MiXCR, one entry per CDR3 protein. The profile shows a few hundred thousand distinct CDR3 sequences, about 17% of them singletons. The study, taken as a whole, reports: Thyroid tissue was not studied; only peripheral blood was.

These data were likewise used in another study, on T cells in Graves' hyperthyroidism and ophthalmopathy. That source notes: Clinical symptoms, serum thyroxine, TRAb, thyroid ultrasound and orbital computed tomography established diagnosis.

Sample: peripheral blood mononuclear cells (PBMCs), taken at new diagnosis, from a patient treated with antithyroid drugs. This sequence was found in a woman aged 18 to 35 with Graves disease.

This chain's CDR3 is CASSLGSGGSYEQYF. CDR3 bases: TGTGCCAGCAGCTTAGGCTCAGGGGGCTCCTACGAGCAGTACTTC. V and J are TRBV7-2 and TRBJ2-7; 7 positions match TRBD1. Germline V gene lookup returns CDR1 SGHTA and CDR2 FQGNSA. CDR3 size: 15 residues. The J segment lost 0 bases and the V segment lost 1 base, leaving 3 bases of the junction unmatched.